Shown below are 27 T cell receptor beta chains from a single sample sequenced in a study of T-cell reconstitution after alpha-beta-depleted transplantation in children. Preparation of the TCRbeta library used unique molecular identifiers. TCRdb recomputed calls from the PCR reads with MiXCR, one row per CDR3 protein. This sample has about 500,000 distinct CDR3 sequences; about 31% occur once, and the top ten carry under 3%. The material was PBMCs from the stem cell graft donor, obtained from the stem cell graft. The receptors derive from a human donor who donated a stem cell graft to a child with aplastic anemia.

The chain is built from TRBV20-1 and TRBJ2-7; the D is unclear. The CDR3 is 10 amino acids. The V gene lost 7 bases and the J gene lost 7 bases, with 11 bases spanning the gap. Germline V gene lookup returns CDR1 DFQATT and CDR2 SNEGSKA (reference sequence). CDR3 amino acids: CSVAYKEQYF. The CDR3 region has the DNA TGCAGTGTAGCATACAAGGAGCAGTACTTC.

The sample holds a few counts of this clonotype. The chain is built from TRBV5-5 and TRBJ2-3; possibly TRBD1 or TRBD2 for D (5 bases each). V was trimmed by 4 bases and J by 2 bases, leaving 14 bases between them. The CDR3 runs 15 residues. CDR1 SGHKS and CDR2 YYEKEE come from the germline V gene (reference sequence). CDR3 amino acids: CASSPWGTLTDTQYF. The CDR3 coding sequence is TGTGCCAGCAGCCCTTGGGGGACGCTCACAGATACGCAGTATTTT.

This clonotype has only one observation. The chain employs TRBV15 and TRBJ2-1; maybe TRBD1 (6 bases). The CDR3 is 16 amino acids. V was cut by 3 bases and J by 4 bases, with 16 bases left in between. CDR1 LNHNV and CDR2 YYDKDF come from the germline V gene (reference sequence). CDR3 sequence (DNA): TGTGCCACCAGCAGGGGGGCAAGCGGAGATTACAATGAGCAGTTCTTC. This translates into CATSRGASGDYNEQFF.

This chain links TRBV15 with TRBJ2-1, with 11 bases that match TRBD2. V was pared by 0 bases and J by 8 bases, with 6 bases of the junction left unmatched. CDR1 and CDR2 (germline): LNHNV, YYDKDF (reference sequence). There are 16 residues in the CDR3. The CDR3 nucleotides read TGTGCCACCAGCAGAGATTTAGCGGGAGGGCCTCATGAGCAGTTCTTC. It encodes CATSRDLAGGPHEQFF.

This clonotype came up a few times. The chain has TRBV6-1 and TRBJ2-7; TRBD2 matches at 15 bases. Germline CDR1 MNHNS, CDR2 SASEGT. The CDR3 spans 14 residues. Losses at the gene ends were 9 bases for V and 6 bases for J; bases not matched to a gene: 6. The CDR3 loop reads CASRTSGRGCEQYV. In nucleotides, the CDR3 is TGTGCCAGTCGGACTAGCGGGAGGGGCTGCGAGCAGTACGTC.

This clonotype was counted a few times. The chain carries TRBV6-1 and TRBJ2-7; D is unclear. V gave up 3 bases and J gave up 1 base, with 13 bases separating them. This CDR3 spans 15 amino acids. In germline, CDR1 is MNHNS, CDR2 SASEGT. The CDR3 sequence: CASSDILGISYEQYF. The CDR3 nucleotides are TGTGCCAGCAGTGACATCCTGGGCATTTCCTACGAGCAGTACTTC.

This sequence joins TRBV7-8 and TRBJ2-3; unclear D gene. In germline, CDR1 is SGHVS, CDR2 FQNEAQ. The CDR3 length is 14 residues. V lost 5 bases and J 1 base, leaving 10 bases between the germline ends. The CDR3 region has the DNA TGTGCCAGCAGCCCGACGACTCGCACAGATACGCAGTATTTT. Its protein product is CASSPTTRTDTQYF. The full variable domain, with the rest looked up from reference TRBV7-8 and TRBJ2-3, is GAGVSQSPRYKVAKRGQDVALRCDPISGHVSLFWYQQALGQGPEFLTYFQNEAQLDKSGLPSDRFFAERPEGSVSTLKIQRTQQEDSAVYLCASSPTTRTDTQYFGPGTRLTVL.

The V call is TRBV4-3, the J call TRBJ1-6; TRBD1 might be the D (5 bases). V was shortened by 2 bases and J by 5 bases, with 7 bases between the two germline ends. Per germline, CDR1 LGHNA and CDR2 YSLEER. This CDR3 comprises 14 residues. The CDR3 region is CASSQPQDNSPLHF. The CDR3, as DNA: TGCGCCAGCAGCCAACCACAGGATAATTCACCCCTCCACTTT.

This chain uses TRBV11-1 with TRBJ1-1, with TRBD1 matching over 9 bases. Germline CDR1 is SGHAT and CDR2 is FQDESV (reference sequence). J gave up 4 bases and V 5 bases, and 8 bases lay outside the gene matches. This CDR3 has 15 residues. This chain's CDR3 is CASSPTGQGSTEAFF. The CDR3 region has the DNA TGTGCCAGCAGCCCCACGGGACAGGGTTCCACTGAAGCTTTCTTT.

CDR3 in amino acids: CSARGYSSGSSGELFF. In DNA form, the CDR3 reads TGCAGTGCTAGAGGGTATTCTAGTGGGAGTTCCGGGGAGCTGTTTTTT. J is TRBJ2-2 and V is TRBV20-1; tentatively, D is TRBD2 (5 bases). Germline values: CDR1 DFQATT, CDR2 SNEGSKA (reference sequence). The CDR3 has 16 amino acids. The V gene lost 1 base and the J gene lost 6 bases, with 18 bases spanning the gap.

This clonotype was found once. The chain uses TRBV4-3 and TRBJ2-5; 9 bases are shared with TRBD2. CDR3 length: 15 amino acids. V dropped 5 bases and J dropped 5; count of bases not matched to a gene: 9. Germline values: CDR1 LGHNA, CDR2 YSLEER. CDR3 amino acids: CASSSLAGPMETQYF. CDR3 coding DNA: TGCGCCAGCAGCTCCCTAGCGGGACCGATGGAGACCCAGTACTTC.

This clonotype was seen only a few times. The V call is TRBV5-5, the J call TRBJ2-7; TRBD1 aligns across 9 bases. Trimming removed 2 bases from V and 6 bases from J; junction bases left unmatched: 6. Germline lookup yields CDR1 SGHKS and CDR2 YYEKEE (reference sequence). The CDR3 is made up of 14 amino acids. CDR3 DNA sequence: TGTGCCAGCAGCTTAAGACAGGGGGACTTCGAGCAGTACGTC. This codes for CASSLRQGDFEQYV.

The rearrangement joins TRBV29-1 to TRBJ2-7, with D perhaps TRBD2 (6 bases). The CDR3 contains 13 residues. V lost 5 bases and J lost 0, with 11 bases in between. Germline-derived CDR1 and CDR2 are SQVTM and ANQGSEA. The CDR3 loop is CSVRNGGSYEQYF. CDR3 in DNA: TGCAGCGTTAGAAACGGGGGCTCCTACGAGCAGTACTTC.

This clonotype was observed a handful of times. The V call is TRBV20-1, the J call TRBJ2-7; 7 bases are a match to TRBD2. CDR3 length: 17 amino acids. Per germline, CDR1 DFQATT and CDR2 SNEGSKA (reference sequence). With V trimmed by 2 bases and J by 4 bases, 17 bases remained unmatched. The CDR3 here is CSARIRRASGPFYEQYF. For the CDR3, the DNA is TGCAGTGCTAGAATACGGAGGGCTAGCGGCCCTTTTTACGAGCAGTACTTC.

The chain employs TRBV7-7 and TRBJ2-5; D unresolved. Germline CDR1 reads SSHAT; CDR2 reads FNYEAQ (reference sequence). Trimming shortened V by 1 base and J by 2 bases, and 11 bases separated the two germline ends. CDR3 length: 15 residues. CDR3 residues: CASSLGVQLQETQYF. CDR3 bases: TGTGCCAGCAGCTTAGGTGTACAGCTACAAGAGACCCAGTACTTC. Using reference TRBV7-7 and TRBJ2-5 for the parts outside the CDR3, the full variable domain is GAGVSQSPRYKVTKRGQDVTLRCDPISSHATLYWYQQALGQGPEFLTYFNYEAQPDKSGLPSDRFSAERPEGSISTLTIQRTEQRDSAMYRCASSLGVQLQETQYFGPGTRLLVL.

This rearrangement joins TRBV20-1 to TRBJ1-6; TRBD1 might be the D (6 bases). Germline V gene lookup returns CDR1 DFQATT and CDR2 SNEGSKA (reference sequence). This CDR3 is built from 14 residues. Trimming removed 2 bases from V and 5 bases from J, with 10 bases in between. CDR3 amino acids: CSARSGGHNSPLHF. CDR3 in DNA: TGCAGTGCTAGATCCGGGGGCCATAATTCACCCCTCCACTTT.

This clonotype was picked up a small number of times. V and J are TRBV29-1 and TRBJ1-4, with D maybe TRBD1 (6 bases). Germline V gene lookup returns CDR1 SQVTM and CDR2 ANQGSEA. V was shortened by 4 bases and J by 4 bases, with 16 bases between the two germline ends. The CDR3 length is 15 residues. For the CDR3, the DNA is TGCAGCGTTGCCCGTGGAGGGGGGGATAATGAAAAACTGTTTTTT. This gives the protein CSVARGGGDNEKLFF.

V and J are TRBV20-1 and TRBJ2-7; 12 bases agree with TRBD2. Per germline, CDR1 DFQATT and CDR2 SNEGSKA (reference sequence). The CDR3 runs to 16 residues. The V gene end was trimmed by 1 base and the J gene end by 0 bases; junction bases not matched to a gene: 4. The CDR3 protein is CSARALAGGSSYEQYF. CDR3 DNA: TGCAGTGCTAGAGCACTAGCGGGAGGCAGCTCCTACGAGCAGTACTTC.

V and J are TRBV30 and TRBJ1-3; no clear D. Trimming took 6 bases from V and 3 from J, leaving 9 bases between them. The CDR3 is made up of 12 amino acids. The V gene's germline CDR1 is GTSNPN and CDR2 SVGIG (reference sequence). The CDR3 region has the DNA TGTGCCTGCCGGTCGTATGGAAACACCATATATTTT. Protein product: CACRSYGNTIYF.

A few counts support this clonotype. The rearrangement joins TRBV5-1 to TRBJ2-5, with 9 bases fitting TRBD1. The CDR3 loop spans 14 amino acids. V was pared by 6 bases and J by 2 bases, with 5 bases of the junction left unmatched. Germline CDR1 and CDR2: SGHRS and YFSETQ. The CDR3 DNA reads as TGCGCCAGCAACAGGGACAGGGTTCAAGAGACCCAGTACTTC. This encodes CASNRDRVQETQYF.

This clonotype has just a few counts. J is TRBJ2-7 and V is TRBV12-3 or TRBV12-4, with TRBD2 matching 8 bases. The CDR3 loop spans 15 amino acids. V gave up 3 bases and J gave up 2 bases; unmatched junction bases: 6. CDR3 sequence (DNA): TGTGCCAGCAGTTTGAGGCGGGAGGCCCCCTACGAGCAGTACTTC. Protein sequence: CASSLRREAPYEQYF.

This clonotype turned up a few times. The rearrangement joins TRBV27 to TRBJ2-7, with D hard to call. The germline V gene has CDR1 MNHEY and CDR2 SMNVEV (reference sequence). V lost 0 bases to trimming and J lost 6 bases, with 9 bases between them. This CDR3 region has 13 residues. The CDR3 loop reads CASSLSATGEQYF. The CDR3, as DNA: TGTGCCAGCAGTTTATCTGCCACGGGCGAGCAGTACTTC.

This chain uses TRBV9 with TRBJ1-1; D gene uncertain. The CDR3 sequence is 13 residues long. V lost 0 bases and J 4 bases, leaving 7 bases between the germline ends. Per germline, CDR1 SGDLS and CDR2 YYNGEE. Here the CDR3 DNA reads TGTGCCAGCAGCGTAGTTTCCTCCACTGAAGCTTTCTTT. This translates into CASSVVSSTEAFF.

This clonotype has more than one count but fewer than ten. The V call is TRBV18, the J call TRBJ2-5, with unresolved D. The length of the CDR3 is 13 residues. Germline V gene sequence: CDR1 KGHSH, CDR2 LQKENI. V lost 1 base and J 4 bases, leaving 7 bases between the germline ends. The CDR3 is CASSPQYAETQYF. In DNA, the CDR3 is TGTGCCAGCTCACCACAGTACGCAGAGACCCAGTACTTC.

This clonotype appeared many times. The V call is TRBV7-6, the J call TRBJ1-1; perhaps TRBD1 as D (5 bases). Looked up from germline, CDR1 is SGHVS and CDR2 is FNYEAQ. The CDR3 consists of 15 residues. Trimming pared 4 bases from V and 0 bases from J, leaving 12 bases between. CDR3 in DNA: TGTGCCAGCAGCTCCGGGGGGGTCCTGAACACTGAAGCTTTCTTT. Protein: CASSSGGVLNTEAFF.

The J gene is TRBJ1-4, the V gene TRBV6-1; 9 positions agree with TRBD1. V lost 4 bases and J lost 5; bases outside the gene matches: 5. CDR1 and CDR2 from the germline V gene are MNHNS and SASEGT. CDR3 length equals 15 residues. CDR3 region: CASSVPQGANEKLFF. The CDR3 DNA follows: TGTGCCAGCAGTGTCCCACAGGGGGCAAATGAAAAACTGTTTTTT.

The chain couples TRBV5-1 to TRBJ1-1; maybe TRBD1 (5 bases). The V end lost 4 bases, the J end lost 5 bases, and 21 bases lay between the germline ends. The V gene's germline CDR1 is SGHRS and CDR2 YFSETQ. The CDR3 is 16 residues long. The CDR3 loop reads CASSPVSGGASTEAFF. The CDR3 nucleotides are TGCGCCAGCAGCCCTGTCTCGGGGGGAGCCTCTACTGAAGCTTTCTTT.